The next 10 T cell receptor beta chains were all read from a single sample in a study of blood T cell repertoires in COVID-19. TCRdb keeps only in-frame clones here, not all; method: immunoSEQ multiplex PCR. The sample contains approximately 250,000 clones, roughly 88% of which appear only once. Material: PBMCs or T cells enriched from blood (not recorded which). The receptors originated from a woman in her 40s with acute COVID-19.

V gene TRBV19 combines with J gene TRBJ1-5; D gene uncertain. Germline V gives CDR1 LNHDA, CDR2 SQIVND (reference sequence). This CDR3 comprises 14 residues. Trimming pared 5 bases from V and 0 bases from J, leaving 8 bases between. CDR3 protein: CASSGGNSNQPQHF. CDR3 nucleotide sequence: TGTGCCAGTAGTGGCGGTAATAGCAATCAGCCCCAGCATTTT. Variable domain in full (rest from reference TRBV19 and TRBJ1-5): DGGITQSPKYLFRKEGQNVTLSCEQNLNHDAMYWYRQDPGQGLRLIYYSQIVNDFQKGDIAEGYSVSREKKESFPLTVTSAQKNPTAFYLCASSGGNSNQPQHFGDGTRLSIL.

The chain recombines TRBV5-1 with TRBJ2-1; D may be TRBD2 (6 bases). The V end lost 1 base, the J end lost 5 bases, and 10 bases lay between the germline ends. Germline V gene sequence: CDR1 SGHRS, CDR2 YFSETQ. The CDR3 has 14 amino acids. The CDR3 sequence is CASSLNGGNNEQFF. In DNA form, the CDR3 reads TGCGCCAGCAGCTTGAATGGGGGGAACAATGAGCAGTTCTTC. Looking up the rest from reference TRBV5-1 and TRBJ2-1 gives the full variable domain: KAGVTQTPRYLIKTRGQQVTLSCSPISGHRSVSWYQQTPGQGLQFLFEYFSETQRNKGNFPGRFSGRQFSNSRSEMNVSTLELGDSALYLCASSLNGGNNEQFFGPGTRLTVL.

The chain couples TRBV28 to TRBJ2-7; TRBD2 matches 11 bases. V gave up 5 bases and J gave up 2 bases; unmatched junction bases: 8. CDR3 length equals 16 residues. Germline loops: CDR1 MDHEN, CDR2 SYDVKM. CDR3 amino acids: CASSPTGTSGTYEQYV. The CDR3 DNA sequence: TGTGCCAGCAGTCCAACCGGGACTAGCGGAACCTACGAGCAGTACGTC.

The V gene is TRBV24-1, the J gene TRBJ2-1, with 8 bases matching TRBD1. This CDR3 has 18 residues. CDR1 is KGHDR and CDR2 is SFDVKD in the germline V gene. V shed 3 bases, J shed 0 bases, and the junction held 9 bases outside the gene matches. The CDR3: CATSDQKPGGASYNEQFF. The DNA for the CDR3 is TGTGCCACCAGTGATCAGAAACCAGGGGGCGCCTCCTACAATGAGCAGTTCTTC.

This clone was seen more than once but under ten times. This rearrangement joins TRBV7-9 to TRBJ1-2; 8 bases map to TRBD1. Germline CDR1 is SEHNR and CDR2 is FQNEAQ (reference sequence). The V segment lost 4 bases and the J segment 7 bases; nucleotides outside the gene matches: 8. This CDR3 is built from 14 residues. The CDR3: CASSWDRPFSGYTF. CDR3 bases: TGTGCCAGCAGCTGGGACAGGCCCTTCTCTGGCTACACCTTC.

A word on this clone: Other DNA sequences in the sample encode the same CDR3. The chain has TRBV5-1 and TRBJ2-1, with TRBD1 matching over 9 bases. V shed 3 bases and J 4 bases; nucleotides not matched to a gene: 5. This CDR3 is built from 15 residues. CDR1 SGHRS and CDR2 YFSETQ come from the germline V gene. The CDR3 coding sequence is TGCGCCAGCAGCTCGACAGGGGGTTCGTACAATGAGCAGTTCTTC. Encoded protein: CASSSTGGSYNEQFF.

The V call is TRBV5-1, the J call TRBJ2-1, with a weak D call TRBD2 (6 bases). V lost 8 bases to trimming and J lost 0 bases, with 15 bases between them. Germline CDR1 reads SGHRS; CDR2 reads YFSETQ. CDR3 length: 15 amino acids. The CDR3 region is CASRRDSSSYNEQFF. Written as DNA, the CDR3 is TGCGCCAGTCGCCGGGACTCCAGCTCCTACAATGAGCAGTTCTTC.

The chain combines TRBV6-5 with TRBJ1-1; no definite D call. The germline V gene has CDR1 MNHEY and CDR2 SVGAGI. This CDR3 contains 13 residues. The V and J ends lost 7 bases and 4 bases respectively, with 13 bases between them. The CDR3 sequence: CASTPRKGTEAFF. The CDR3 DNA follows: TGTGCCAGCACTCCTAGGAAAGGCACTGAAGCTTTCTTT.

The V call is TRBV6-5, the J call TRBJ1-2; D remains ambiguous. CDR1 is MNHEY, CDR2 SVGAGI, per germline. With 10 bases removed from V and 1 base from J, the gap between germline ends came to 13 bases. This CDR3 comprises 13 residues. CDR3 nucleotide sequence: TGTGCCACGACCCGAGCGCTTAACTATGGCTACACCTTC. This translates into CATTRALNYGYTF.

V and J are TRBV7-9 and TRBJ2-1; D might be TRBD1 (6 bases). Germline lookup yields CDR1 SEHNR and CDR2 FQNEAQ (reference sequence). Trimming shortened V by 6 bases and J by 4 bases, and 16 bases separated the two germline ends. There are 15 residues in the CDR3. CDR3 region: CASRPGRGQYNEQFF. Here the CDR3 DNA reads TGTGCCAGCAGACCAGGCAGGGGCCAGTACAATGAGCAGTTCTTC.